Described below is a single TCR beta chain sequence and its context. This sample is drawn from a study of T cell changes during pregnancy in multiple sclerosis. The length of the CDR3 is 15 residues. Germline lookup yields CDR1 SNHLY and CDR2 FYNNEI. Trimming stripped 6 bases from V and 7 bases from J, with 16 bases between. Libraries were prepared by immunoSEQ multiplex PCR; TCRdb keeps only in-frame clonotypes and omits some of them. The sample comprises around 36,000 clones, approximately 92% of which are singletons, and 0.43% rests with the top ten. The chain has TRBV2 and TRBJ1-6; TRBD1 is a possible D gene (6 bases). The source material was CD4+ T cells from peripheral blood mononuclear cells, sampled in the third trimester of pregnancy. This receptor was obtained from a female donor with multiple sclerosis, enrolled in a pregnancy study. The CDR3 nucleotides read TGTGCCAGCAGCCTCGCGGCGGGGGGCAATTCACCCCTCCACTTT. Its translation: CASSLAAGGNSPLHF.